A selection of T cell receptor beta chains follows, all from one sample in a study of T cell responses to AZD1222 COVID-19 vaccine. The assay was immunoSEQ multiplex PCR, and TCRdb's table has in-frame clones only and misses some. The sample has about 120,000 clones; around 87% are singletons. The sequenced sample was peripheral blood, obtained 28 days after the second AZD1222 dose. The receptors were sampled from an adult who received the AZD1222 COVID-19 vaccine. Both conserved end residues are part of each CDR3. The D gene is left open where the match is weak. Expanded clones get a size class; other rows say once, few or many, or leave the size out.

V gene,clone size,J gene,D gene,CDR3 DNA,CDR3 protein
TRBV7-2,few,TRBJ1-2,.,TGTGCCAGCACCGTCGACTGGGGGAAGGGATATGGCTACACCTTC,CASTVDWGKGYGYTF
TRBV2,.,TRBJ2-1,TRBD2,TGTGCCAGCATCGCCCGGACTAGCGGGGGCCTATTCTACAATGAGCAGTTCTTC,CASIARTSGGLFYNEQFF
TRBV19,.,TRBJ1-2,.,TGTGCCAGTAGTATAGATCGGGACTATGGCTACACCTTC,CASSIDRDYGYTF
TRBV30,.,TRBJ1-4,TRBD1,TGTGCCTGGAGTGTACGGGGACAGGGTTTGGTGCGGGATGAAAAACTGTTTTTT,CAWSVRGQGLVRDEKLFF
TRBV10-3,.,TRBJ2-7,TRBD2,TGTGCCATCAGTGAGGGGGACGCTAGCGGGGGGCCGGGCGAGCAGTACTTC,CAISEGDASGGPGEQYF
TRBV5-1,.,TRBJ2-2,TRBD1,TGCGCCAGTGTCCCAGGGGGCCTTGGGACCGGGGAGCTGTTTTTT,CASVPGGLGTGELFF
TRBV25-1,.,TRBJ1-2,.,TGTGCCAGCTCCCTGGGAGGTGGCTACACCTTC,CASSLGGGYTF
TRBV5-3,.,TRBJ1-2,.,TGTGCCAGAACCGTTAGGTCCGGGAATGGCTACACCTTC,CARTVRSGNGYTF
TRBV6-6,.,TRBJ1-1,.,TGTGCCAGCATGGGGAACAGCATAATACACACTGAAGCTTTCTTT,CASMGNSIIHTEAFF
TRBV18,.,TRBJ1-2,.,TGTGCCAGCTCACCCATGCCGGGGGCTACTAACTATGGCTACACCTTC,CASSPMPGATNYGYTF
TRBV10-1,few,TRBJ1-1,TRBD1,TGCGCCAGCAGACCGACAGGGCTGGCCACTGAAGCTTTCTTT,CASRPTGLATEAFF
TRBV6-2/TRBV6-3,.,TRBJ2-7,TRBD1,TGTGCCAGCAGTTACATGGGACAGGGGGTCAACGAGCAGTACTTC,CASSYMGQGVNEQYF
TRBV6-1,.,TRBJ2-7,.,TGTGCCAGCAGTGTAGCGCTAAGCTCCTACGAGCAGTACTTC,CASSVALSSYEQYF
TRBV4-3,many,TRBJ2-3,TRBD1,TGCGCCAGCAGCCAAGATCTGGGACAGGGGGCAGATACGCAGTATTTT,CASSQDLGQGADTQYF
TRBV19,.,TRBJ1-2,.,TGTGCCAGTAGTAACCCATATGAGGACTCCTATGGCTACACCTTC,CASSNPYEDSYGYTF
TRBV27,.,TRBJ1-6,TRBD1,TGTGCCAGCACCCCGGGGACAGTCAACTCACCCCTCCACTTT,CASTPGTVNSPLHF
TRBV5-8,.,TRBJ1-2,.,TGTGCCAGCAGCTTGGACAGGACCTATGGCTACACCTTC,CASSLDRTYGYTF
TRBV9,few,TRBJ2-7,.,TGTGCCAGCAGCGTAGAGGCGTCTTCCTACGAGCAGTACTTC,CASSVEASSYEQYF
TRBV19,.,TRBJ1-4,.,TGTGCCAGTAGTATTGGTGGGGGCCAGCCCTCTAATGAAAAACTGTTTTTT,CASSIGGGQPSNEKLFF
TRBV18,.,TRBJ2-7,.,TGTGCCAGCTCATCCCTGAGGGGGGGGGAGCAGTACTTC,CASSSLRGGEQYF
TRBV4-1,.,TRBJ2-1,TRBD1,TGCGCCAGCAGCCAAGACCGAGGGGGCCGGTCGGATGAGCAGTTCTTC,CASSQDRGGRSDEQFF
TRBV6-2/TRBV6-3,.,TRBJ2-1,.,TGTGCCAGCAGATACAGCTCCTACAATGAGCAGTTCTTC,CASRYSSYNEQFF
TRBV11-3,.,TRBJ2-6,TRBD1,TGTGCCAGCAGCTTTGCAGGGGGCTCTGGGGCCAACGTCCTGACTTTC,CASSFAGGSGANVLTF
TRBV5-1,.,TRBJ2-3,.,TGCGCCAGCAGCAGATCTAGGGGTACAGATACGCAGTATTTT,CASSRSRGTDTQYF
TRBV6-1,.,TRBJ2-7,.,TGTGCCAGCAGTGAAGTTGCTACAGGATTCTACGAGCAGTACTTC,CASSEVATGFYEQYF
TRBV2,.,TRBJ2-7,TRBD1,TGTGCCAGCAGTGACAGGGGGTGGCACGAGCAGTACTTC,CASSDRGWHEQYF